This T cell receptor beta chain was sequenced during a study of long-term antiretroviral therapy in people with HIV (dated by TCRdb to the early 2020s). For the study in its entirety: The earliest samples were collected roughly a decade before the 2015 WHO recommendation for immediate ART, at a time when ART was usually postponed until CD4 counts fell. A retrospective serial study tested whether changes in peripheral blood TRB repertoire composition and diversity were associated with ART initiation and durable HIV suppression. About a third of the roughly 30 participants with HIV were female. From 30 adults with confirmed HIV infection, the cohort provided 150 to 200 cryopreserved PBMC samples, gathered serially across a mean of approximately six years (range 1-12). No cross-contamination during QIAcube processing turned up in test extractions that ran a monoclonal T-cell line alongside about 30 polyclonal samples. Paper-wide results and their limitations: Inferences about post-ART repertoire changes are limited because no data were available on ART adherence, viral resistance or therapy changes. Owing to limited PBMC availability, only the TCR beta chain was sequenced, without alpha chain pairing. HIV repertoires had narrower CDR3 length ranges than controls, and the network structure suggested an antigen-experienced repertoire that shifted only slightly toward naive after ART. Expanded TRB clones identified before ART initiation dominated the repertoire at all time points, although this dominance fluctuated and declined in many PLHIV after ART. Because cell numbers in pre-ART samples were limited, unsorted PBMC were profiled instead of sorted CD4+ and CD8+ T cells. Samples dated from the mid-2000s to the late 2010s, and the ART regimens used may be less effective than current ones. ART initiation was associated with a significant increase in TRB diversity, but diversity stayed significantly below transplant donor controls even after long-term ART.

V and J lose 2 bases and 1 base, and a span of 24 bases separates them. The germline V gene encodes CDR1 MNHNS and CDR2 SASEGT. The CDR3 spans 19 residues, from the cysteine through the phenylalanine. Kept here is only the CDR3 DNA, which spans 57 bases and is read in frame from base 1. Notes on this clone: The clone's antigen remains unknown. The input lacks base qualities; no much larger clone sits a single base away.

The immunoSEQ hsTCRB v3.0 assay was used at survey level resolution to sequence the TRB variable region. A depth of roughly 35,000-50,000 T-cell genomes per sample was targeted for TRB sequencing. Pooled TRB libraries were sequenced on an Illumina MiSeq with a v3 150-cycle kit. The authors' analysis ran thus. Repertoire analysis ran in R within a reproducible Nextflow workflow covering QC, data transformation and analysis. LymphoSeq2, an R package for AIRR-Seq data exploration, was used to implement custom analyses. A handful of samples that produced fewer than 5000 total TRB sequences were removed, so approximately 190 HIV repertoires were analyzed. Among the 180 or so HIV repertoires that were kept, 59 were collected before ART initiation and over 120 were collected after ART initiation. Repertoires were downsampled to 5000 TRB nucleotide sequences, and summary statistics were averaged over 100 downsampling iterations. The analysis kept only TRB sequences whose CDR3 regions were at least seven amino acids long. Diversity was assessed using a clonality score derived from Shannon entropy and using the Gini coefficient. In the repertoire networks, any two of the top 5000 CDR3 amino acid sequences were linked whenever the two sequences differed by an edit distance of one. Antigen specificity groups and MHC restriction were predicted for TRB CDR3 amino acid sequences with GLIPH2. Known CMV, EBV, HIV or tissue antigen associations were flagged by matching CDR3 amino acid sequences against VDJdb and McPAS-TCR. Pre-ART, post-ART and control groups were compared with Wilcoxon signed-rank tests and Holm-Bonferroni correction. TCRdb retrieved this table from immuneACCESS and kept in-frame rearrangements only. Not all clones are present; in checked studies, unresolved V genes account for under half, and no reason is known for the remainder. V and J calls and clone size are copied from that table; D and trimming were computed from the DNA. For this sample there are roughly 28,000 clones; approximately 90% appear just once. The ten largest clones take up roughly 3.9% of the sample.

Inclusion was restricted to participants for whom at least one PBMC sample before ART initiation and at least two post-ART samples were available. All participants with HIV were treated in the United States of America. Before DNA extraction, cryopreserved samples of about 0.95-10 million PBMC were thawed and then washed. At the time of the earliest PBMC sample, participants with HIV were aged between about 20 and 60 years. Per participant, PBMC samples came from 1-4 timepoints prior to ART initiation and 2-8 timepoints following ART initiation, for a median of 7 samples. For every participant, serial HIV viral load, CD4+ T-cell count, ART history and demographic data were obtained. Genomic DNA was extracted from unsorted PBMC with a Qiagen kit on a QIAcube, processed in batches of 12 samples.

In this chain, TRBV6-1 is recombined with TRBJ2-7, with a tentative D gene TRBD2 over 6 matching bases. The sample was unsorted PBMCs, taken 1.8 years after starting antiretroviral therapy. The receptor comes from a woman between 18 and 29 years old with HIV. This receptor has the CDR3 CASSEPGVSGPYFSYEQYF. The DNA is TGTGCCAGCAGTGAACCCGGGGTTAGCGGCCCCTATTTTTCCTACGAGCAGTACTTC.